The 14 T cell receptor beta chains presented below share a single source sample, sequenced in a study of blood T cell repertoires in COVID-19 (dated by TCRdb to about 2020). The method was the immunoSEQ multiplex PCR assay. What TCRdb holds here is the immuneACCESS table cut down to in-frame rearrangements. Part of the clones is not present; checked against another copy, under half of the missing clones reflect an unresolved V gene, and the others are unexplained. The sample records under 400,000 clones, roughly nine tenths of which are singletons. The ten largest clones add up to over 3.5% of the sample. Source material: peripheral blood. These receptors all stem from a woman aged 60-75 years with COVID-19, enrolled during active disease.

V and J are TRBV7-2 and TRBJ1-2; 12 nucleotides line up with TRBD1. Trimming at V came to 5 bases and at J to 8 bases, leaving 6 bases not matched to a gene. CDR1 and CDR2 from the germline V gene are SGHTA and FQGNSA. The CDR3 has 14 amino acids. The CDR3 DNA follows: TGTGCCAGCAGCATGGGACAGGGGGCGGAAGGCTACACCTTC. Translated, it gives CASSMGQGAEGYTF.

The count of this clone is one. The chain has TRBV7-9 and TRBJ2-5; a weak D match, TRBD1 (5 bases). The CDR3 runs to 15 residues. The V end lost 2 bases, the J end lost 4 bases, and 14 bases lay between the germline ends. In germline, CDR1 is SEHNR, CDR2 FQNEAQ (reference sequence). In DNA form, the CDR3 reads TGTGCCAGCAGCTTAAGCGAGTTAAGGGGAGAGACCCAGTACTTC. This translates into CASSLSELRGETQYF. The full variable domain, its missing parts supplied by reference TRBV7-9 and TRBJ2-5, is DTGVSQNPRHKITKRGQNVTFRCDPISEHNRLYWYRQTLGQGPEFLTYFQNEAQLEKSRLLSDRFSAERPKGSFSTLEIQRTEQGDSAMYLCASSLSELRGETQYFGPGTRLLVL.

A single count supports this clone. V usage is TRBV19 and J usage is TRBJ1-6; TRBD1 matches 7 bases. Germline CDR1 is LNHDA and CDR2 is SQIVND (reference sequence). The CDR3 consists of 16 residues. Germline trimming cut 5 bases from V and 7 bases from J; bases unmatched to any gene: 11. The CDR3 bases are TGTGCCAGTAGTGCGACAGACAGGGCAGCGAATTCACCCCTCCACTTT. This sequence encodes CASSATDRAANSPLHF.

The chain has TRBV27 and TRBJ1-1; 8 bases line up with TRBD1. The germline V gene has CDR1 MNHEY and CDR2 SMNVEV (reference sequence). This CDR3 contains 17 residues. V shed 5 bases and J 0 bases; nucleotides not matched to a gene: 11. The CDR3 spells CASSALRQGPMNTEAFF. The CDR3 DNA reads TGTGCCAGCAGTGCACTGCGACAGGGGCCTATGAACACTGAAGCTTTCTTT.

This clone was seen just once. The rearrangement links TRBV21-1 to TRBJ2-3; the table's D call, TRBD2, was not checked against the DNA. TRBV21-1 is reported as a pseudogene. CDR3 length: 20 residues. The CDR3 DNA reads TGTGCCAGCAGCAAAGAGGTGTTTTCATTCGGGGGGGTCGGCACAGATACGCAGTATTTT. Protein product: CASSKEVFSFGGVGTDTQYF.

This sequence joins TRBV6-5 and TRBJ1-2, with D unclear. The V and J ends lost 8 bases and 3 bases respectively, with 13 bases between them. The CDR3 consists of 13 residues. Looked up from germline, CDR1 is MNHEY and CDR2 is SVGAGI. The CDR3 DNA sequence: TGTGCCAGCGTGGGAGGCTATTACTATGGCTACACCTTC. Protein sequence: CASVGGYYYGYTF.

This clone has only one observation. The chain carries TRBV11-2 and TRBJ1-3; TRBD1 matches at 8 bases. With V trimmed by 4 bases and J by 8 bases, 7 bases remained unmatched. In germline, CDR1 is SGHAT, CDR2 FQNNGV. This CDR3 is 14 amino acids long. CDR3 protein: CASSWTGKMDTIYF. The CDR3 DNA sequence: TGTGCCAGCAGCTGGACAGGGAAAATGGACACCATATATTTT.

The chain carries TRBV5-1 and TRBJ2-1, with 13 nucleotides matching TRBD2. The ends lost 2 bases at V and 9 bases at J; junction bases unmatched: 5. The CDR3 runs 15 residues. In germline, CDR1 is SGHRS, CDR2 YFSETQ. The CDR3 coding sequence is TGCGCCAGCAGCTTACTAGCGGGGGGGCAAGGTGAGCAGTTCTTC. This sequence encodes CASSLLAGGQGEQFF. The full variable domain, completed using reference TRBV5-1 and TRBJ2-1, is KAGVTQTPRYLIKTRGQQVTLSCSPISGHRSVSWYQQTPGQGLQFLFEYFSETQRNKGNFPGRFSGRQFSNSRSEMNVSTLELGDSALYLCASSLLAGGQGEQFFGPGTRLTVL.

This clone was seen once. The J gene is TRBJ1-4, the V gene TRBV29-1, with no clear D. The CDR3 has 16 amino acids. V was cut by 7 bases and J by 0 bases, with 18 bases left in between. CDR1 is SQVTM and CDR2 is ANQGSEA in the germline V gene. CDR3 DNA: TGCAGCGCCCGTCATACCGGGATCGCAACTAATGAAAAACTGTTTTTT. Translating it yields CSARHTGIATNEKLFF.

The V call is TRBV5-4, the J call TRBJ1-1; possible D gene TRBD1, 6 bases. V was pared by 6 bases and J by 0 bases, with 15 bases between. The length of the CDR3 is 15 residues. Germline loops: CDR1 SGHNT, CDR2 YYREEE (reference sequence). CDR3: CASNRGGPLNTEAFF. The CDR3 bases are TGTGCCAGCAACCGGGGGGGCCCCCTGAACACTGAAGCTTTCTTT.

CDR3: CASSQGDTGGYTEAFF. The CDR3 bases are TGCGCCAGCAGCCAAGGAGACACCGGAGGTTACACTGAAGCTTTCTTT. The chain carries TRBV4-1 and TRBJ1-1; D unresolved. CDR1 and CDR2 from the germline V gene are MGHRA and YSYEKL. The CDR3 covers 16 residues. Trimming cost V 1 base and J 3 bases, with 15 bases left between them.

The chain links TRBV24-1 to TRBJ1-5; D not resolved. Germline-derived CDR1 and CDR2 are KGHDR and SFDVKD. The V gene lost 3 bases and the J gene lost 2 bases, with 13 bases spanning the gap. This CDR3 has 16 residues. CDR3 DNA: TGTGCCACCAGTGATGGGAGGGCCGGGGGCAATCAGCCCCAGCATTTT. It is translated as CATSDGRAGGNQPQHF.

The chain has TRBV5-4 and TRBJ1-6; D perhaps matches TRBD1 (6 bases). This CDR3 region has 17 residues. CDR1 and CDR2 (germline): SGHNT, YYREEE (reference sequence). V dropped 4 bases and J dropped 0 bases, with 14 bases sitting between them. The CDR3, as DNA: TGTGCCAGCAGCGGGGGGGGCGGGTCCTCCTATAATTCACCCCTCCACTTT. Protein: CASSGGGGSSYNSPLHF. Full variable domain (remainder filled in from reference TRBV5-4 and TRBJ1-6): ETGVTQSPTHLIKTRGQQVTLRCSSQSGHNTVSWYQQALGQGPQFIFQYYREEENGRGNFPPRFSGLQFPNYSSELNVNALELDDSALYLCASSGGGGSSYNSPLHFGNGTRLTVT.

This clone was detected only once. Here the CDR3 DNA reads TGTGCCAGCAGAGAGAGCTCTGGGGCCAACGTCCTGACTTTC. Translated: CASRESSGANVLTF. The chain links TRBV7-3 to TRBJ2-6; D is undetermined. V lost 6 bases to trimming and J lost 0 bases, with 6 bases between them. CDR3 length: 14 amino acids. Germline CDR1 SGHTA, CDR2 FQGTGA.